The present entry profiles one T cell receptor (beta chain) with its context. Authors' methods: Amplified reference gene primers provided the basis for estimating nucleated cell counts. Produced via immunoSEQ multiplex PCR; TCRdb's table is partial and in-frame only. That table furnishes V, J and clone size, whereas the DNA furnished D and trimming. This sample yields some 490,000 clones, of which 80% to 90% are seen a single time; approximately 3% belongs to the top ten. This entry is derived from a study of blood T cell repertoires in COVID-19. At the level of the study: The analysed material was cDNA or gDNA that came from T cells, B-cell-depleted T cells, or PBMCs.

This CDR3 has 13 residues. In germline, CDR1 is LNHDA, CDR2 SQIVND (reference sequence). V shed 5 bases and J shed 4 bases, with 9 bases lying between them. Material: peripheral blood. The chain couples TRBV19 to TRBJ2-1; TRBD1 might be the D (5 bases). This TCR derives from a human donor in a cohort sampled during active COVID-19. This chain's CDR3 is CASSARQYNEQFF. The CDR3 DNA reads as TGTGCCAGTAGTGCCAGACAGTACAATGAGCAGTTCTTC.